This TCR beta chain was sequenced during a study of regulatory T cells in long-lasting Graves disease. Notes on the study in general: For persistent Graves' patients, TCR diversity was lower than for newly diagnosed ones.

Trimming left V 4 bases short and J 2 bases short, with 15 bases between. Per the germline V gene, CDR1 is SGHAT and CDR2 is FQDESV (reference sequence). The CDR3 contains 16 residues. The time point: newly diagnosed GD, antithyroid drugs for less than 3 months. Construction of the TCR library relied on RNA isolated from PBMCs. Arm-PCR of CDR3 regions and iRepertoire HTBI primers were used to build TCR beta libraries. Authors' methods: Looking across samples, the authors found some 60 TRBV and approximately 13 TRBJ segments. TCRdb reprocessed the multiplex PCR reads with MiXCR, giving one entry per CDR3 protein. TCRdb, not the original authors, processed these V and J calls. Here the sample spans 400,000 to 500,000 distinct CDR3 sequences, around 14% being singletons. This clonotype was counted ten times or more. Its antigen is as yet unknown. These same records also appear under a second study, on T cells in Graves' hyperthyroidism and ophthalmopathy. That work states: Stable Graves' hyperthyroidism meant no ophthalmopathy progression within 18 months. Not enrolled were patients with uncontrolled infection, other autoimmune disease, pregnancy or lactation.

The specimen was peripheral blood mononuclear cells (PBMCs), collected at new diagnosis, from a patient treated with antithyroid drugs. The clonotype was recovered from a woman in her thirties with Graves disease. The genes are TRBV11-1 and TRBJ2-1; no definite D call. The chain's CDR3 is CASSSRDGNTYNEQFF. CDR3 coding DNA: TGTGCCAGCAGCTCGAGAGACGGAAATACCTACAATGAGCAGTTCTTC.